The TCR beta chain described here comes from a study of T cells in Graves' hyperthyroidism and ophthalmopathy. Turning to the study itself: Once the initial diagnosis was made, peripheral blood was obtained before any treatment. General study points: Most thyroid-expanded clonotypes above 0.001 were also found in blood. Stable hyperthyroidism was told apart from ophthalmopathy by a model built on 13 V-J features.

Authors of the study amplified TCR beta CDR3 regions from RNA transcripts. HTBI primers were the set used in a first-round RT-PCR of the TCR CDR3. In TCRdb, the multiplex PCR reads were re-called with MiXCR into one record per CDR3 protein. The sample carries fewer than 600,000 distinct CDR3 sequences, roughly 15% recorded once. This clonotype was seen a handful of times. Its antigen is currently unknown. The CDR3 runs 15 residues. Germline V CDR1 and CDR2: SGHRS, YFSETQ. V was clipped by 4 bases and J by 0 bases; unmatched bases: 4. Uncontrolled infection, other autoimmune disease, pregnancy or lactation excluded patients.

The clonotype was recovered from a woman aged 35 to 49 with Graves' hyperthyroidism. The specimen was blood. The V and J genes are TRBV5-1 and TRBJ2-7, with 10 bases aligning to TRBD2. Here the CDR3 DNA reads TGCGCCAGCAGCATTACTAGCGGGGCCTCCTACGAGCAGTACTTC. Residues: CASSITSGASYEQYF.